Below are 20 T cell receptor beta chains sequenced from a single sample in a study of cytomegalovirus exposure and HLA in healthy donors. This PCR relied on a set of 60 Vbeta primers and 13 Jbeta primers. Profiling relied on immunoSEQ multiplex PCR, and the TCRdb table lists in-frame clones only, not all of them. Among 110,000 to 150,000 clones listed, roughly 80% were seen once. The source material was PBMCs. These receptors originate from a woman aged 40 to 49 in good health and CMV-seropositive.

V and J are TRBV4-1 and TRBJ2-2; TRBD2 agrees at 9 bases. The germline V gene encodes CDR1 MGHRA and CDR2 YSYEKL. V was clipped by 4 bases and J by 2 bases; unmatched bases: 5. This CDR3 has 16 residues. DNA of the CDR3: TGCGCCAGCAGCCCTTCTAGCGGGGTAAACACCGGGGAGCTGTTTTTT. This translates into CASSPSSGVNTGELFF.

The genes are TRBV7-8 and TRBJ2-7; 9 bases are a match to TRBD2. V was clipped by 0 bases and J by 4 bases; unmatched bases: 7. CDR1 and CDR2 from the germline V gene are SGHVS and FQNEAQ. There are 16 residues in the CDR3. The CDR3: CASSLAQLAGRYEQYF. The CDR3 nucleotides read TGTGCCAGCAGCTTAGCGCAACTAGCGGGTCGGTACGAGCAGTACTTC.

The chain employs TRBV5-1 and TRBJ2-1; no clear D. CDR1 is SGHRS, CDR2 YFSETQ, per germline. The CDR3 length is 12 residues. Trimming left V 6 bases short and J 6 bases short, with 10 bases between. CDR3 nucleotides: TGCGCCAGCACCTCCGGTTTCAATGAGCAGTTCTTC. It is translated as CASTSGFNEQFF.

V usage is TRBV18 and J usage is TRBJ2-7, with 12 bases aligning to TRBD2. This CDR3 is 16 amino acids long. Germline CDR1 and CDR2: KGHSH and LQKENI. V dropped 1 base and J dropped 2; count of bases not matched to a gene: 3. The CDR3 DNA is TGTGCCAGCTCACCACTCTCTAGCGGGAGGGCCTACGAGCAGTACTTC. It specifies CASSPLSSGRAYEQYF. The entire variable domain, with the rest obtained from reference TRBV18 and TRBJ2-7, is as follows: NAGVMQNPRHLVRRRGQEARLRCSPMKGHSHVYWYRQLPEEGLKFMVYLQKENIIDESGMPKERFSAEFPKEGPSILRIQQVVRGDSAAYFCASSPLSSGRAYEQYFGPGTRLTVT.

V and J are TRBV5-8 and TRBJ2-5; D remains ambiguous. V dropped 2 bases and J dropped 5 bases, with 13 bases sitting between them. CDR3 length equals 14 residues. In germline, CDR1 is SGHTS, CDR2 YDEGEE. The CDR3 DNA follows: TGTGCCAGCAGCTTTGCAGATCCAAAGGAGACCCAGTACTTC. This sequence encodes CASSFADPKETQYF.

This clone was observed a few times. This chain connects TRBV5-6 to TRBJ2-6; 7 nucleotides line up with TRBD1. The CDR3 extends over 15 amino acids. V lost 4 bases, J lost 1 base, and 2 bases stayed unmatched. Germline V CDR1 and CDR2: SGHDT, YYEEEE. The CDR3 is CASSPTGSGANVLTF. In DNA, the CDR3 is TGTGCCAGCAGCCCGACAGGGTCTGGGGCCAACGTCCTGACTTTC.

This chain joins TRBV7-9 and TRBJ2-7; TRBD1 matches 11 bases. CDR3 length equals 14 residues. Germline-derived CDR1 and CDR2 are SEHNR and FQNEAQ (reference sequence). V was clipped by 4 bases and J by 7 bases; unmatched bases: 6. The CDR3 DNA reads as TGTGCCAGCAGCTACACCGGGACAGGGGGAGAGCAGTACTTC. Its protein product is CASSYTGTGGEQYF. The full variable domain, rest sourced from reference TRBV7-9 and TRBJ2-7, is DTGVSQNPRHKITKRGQNVTFRCDPISEHNRLYWYRQTLGQGPEFLTYFQNEAQLEKSRLLSDRFSAERPKGSFSTLEIQRTEQGDSAMYLCASSYTGTGGEQYFGPGTRLTVT.

The chain links TRBV25-1 to TRBJ1-2; D gene ambiguous. With 4 bases removed from V and 4 bases from J, the gap between germline ends came to 7 bases. In germline, CDR1 is MGHDK, CDR2 SYGVNS. The CDR3 has 12 residues. The CDR3 spells CASSASFYGYTF. The CDR3 nucleotides read TGTGCCAGCAGTGCCAGTTTCTATGGCTACACCTTC.

This clone was counted between two and nine times. V usage is TRBV7-9 and J usage is TRBJ1-4, with no clear D. Germline V gene data show CDR1 as SEHNR and CDR2 as FQNEAQ (reference sequence). With 5 bases removed from V and 6 bases from J, the gap between germline ends came to 16 bases. The CDR3 runs to 15 residues. CDR3 residues: CASSRRRERDEKLFF. The CDR3 nucleotides are TGTGCCAGCAGCCGGCGACGAGAACGGGATGAAAAACTGTTTTTT.

V gene TRBV28 combines with J gene TRBJ2-1, with 14 bases aligning to TRBD2. Germline CDR1 reads MDHEN; CDR2 reads SYDVKM. This CDR3 spans 16 amino acids. Trimming took 6 bases from V and 8 from J; bases not matched to a gene: 9. The chain's CDR3 is CASRYGTSGSRDEQFF. Here the CDR3 DNA reads TGTGCCAGCAGATACGGGACTAGCGGGAGTAGGGATGAGCAGTTCTTC.

V gene TRBV30 combines with J gene TRBJ1-2; the match to TRBD1 covers 8 bases. The trim removed 4 bases at V and 2 bases at J, leaving 6 bases unmatched. Germline lookup yields CDR1 GTSNPN and CDR2 SVGIG (reference sequence). CDR3 length: 14 residues. CDR3 amino acids: CAWMYRGANYGYTF. The DNA of the CDR3 is TGTGCCTGGATGTACAGGGGGGCAAACTATGGCTACACCTTC.

The chain carries TRBV28 and TRBJ1-1; D uncertain. This CDR3 spans 15 amino acids. The V gene lost 1 base and the J gene lost 4 bases, with 13 bases spanning the gap. The V gene's germline CDR1 is MDHEN and CDR2 SYDVKM. CDR3 DNA sequence: TGTGCCAGCAGTTTATTCGCTCGAGCTATCACTGAAGCTTTCTTT. Protein sequence: CASSLFARAITEAFF.

The chain couples TRBV11-2 to TRBJ2-5, with D possibly TRBD2 on 6 matching bases. V was pared by 5 bases and J by 1 base, with 11 bases between. Germline loops: CDR1 SGHAT, CDR2 FQNNGV. The CDR3 has 14 residues. The CDR3 region is CASSPLGGQETQYF. The CDR3 nucleotides are TGTGCCAGCAGCCCCCTGGGGGGCCAAGAGACCCAGTACTTC.

The rearrangement joins TRBV7-9 to TRBJ2-2, with a tentative D call TRBD1 (6 bases). CDR3 size: 17 residues. Trimming removed 2 bases from V and 3 bases from J, with 16 bases in between. Germline loops: CDR1 SEHNR, CDR2 FQNEAQ (reference sequence). CDR3 residues: CASSLTQQGYDTGELFF. In nucleotides, the CDR3 is TGTGCCAGCAGCTTAACTCAACAGGGTTACGACACCGGGGAGCTGTTTTTT.

This chain's CDR3 is CASSAGWREQYF. The CDR3 bases are TGTGCCAGCAGTGCGGGGTGGCGCGAGCAGTACTTC. The genes are TRBV7-2 and TRBJ2-5, with D possibly being TRBD2 (6 bases). TRBJ2-7 explains the end of the DNA better; the J call may be wrong. The CDR3 has 12 residues. Germline V gene lookup returns CDR1 SGHTA and CDR2 FQGNSA.

This clone turned up a few times. The CDR3 protein is CSVEGRRGGGYEQYF. The CDR3, as DNA: TGCAGCGTTGAAGGGAGGCGGGGAGGTGGCTACGAGCAGTACTTC. V usage is TRBV29-1 and J usage is TRBJ2-7, with D possibly being TRBD2 (6 bases). Germline CDR1 reads SQVTM; CDR2 reads ANQGSEA. The V end was cut by 1 base, the J end by 3 bases, with 16 bases between. CDR3 length: 15 amino acids.

This rearrangement joins TRBV28 to TRBJ1-2; D is unresolved. CDR3 length: 13 amino acids. Trimming shortened V by 7 bases and J by 7 bases, and 16 bases separated the two germline ends. CDR1 MDHEN and CDR2 SYDVKM come from the germline V gene. The CDR3 spells CASTSEVGSGYTF. The CDR3 coding sequence is TGTGCCAGCACCTCCGAGGTAGGCAGTGGCTACACCTTC.

V is TRBV7-8 and J is TRBJ2-7; 9 nucleotides line up with TRBD1. Germline loops: CDR1 SGHVS, CDR2 FQNEAQ. Unmatched junction bases numbered 17, after V lost 5 bases and J lost 6 bases. The CDR3 loop spans 17 amino acids. The CDR3 sequence: CASSPPTPGTGRGEQYF. The CDR3 nucleotides are TGTGCCAGCAGCCCACCCACTCCCGGGACAGGGAGGGGCGAGCAGTACTTC.

The sample holds a few counts of this clone. The rearrangement uses TRBV6-5 and TRBJ1-2; no reliable D call. The germline V and J ends were trimmed by 2 bases and 0 bases, with 7 bases remaining between them. The CDR3 is 14 residues long. Germline V gene lookup returns CDR1 MNHEY and CDR2 SVGAGI. CDR3 region: CASSYLRSNYGYTF. The CDR3 DNA follows: TGTGCCAGCAGTTACCTACGCTCTAACTATGGCTACACCTTC.

This clone was recorded only once. The V gene is TRBV9, the J gene TRBJ1-2; D may be TRBD1 (6 bases). V was clipped by 4 bases and J by 8 bases, with 12 bases between them. The CDR3 sequence is 12 residues long. Germline V gene lookup returns CDR1 SGDLS and CDR2 YYNGEE. CDR3 in DNA: TGTGCCAGCAGCCCTCCTAGGGGGGGCTACACCTTC. Its protein is CASSPPRGGYTF.